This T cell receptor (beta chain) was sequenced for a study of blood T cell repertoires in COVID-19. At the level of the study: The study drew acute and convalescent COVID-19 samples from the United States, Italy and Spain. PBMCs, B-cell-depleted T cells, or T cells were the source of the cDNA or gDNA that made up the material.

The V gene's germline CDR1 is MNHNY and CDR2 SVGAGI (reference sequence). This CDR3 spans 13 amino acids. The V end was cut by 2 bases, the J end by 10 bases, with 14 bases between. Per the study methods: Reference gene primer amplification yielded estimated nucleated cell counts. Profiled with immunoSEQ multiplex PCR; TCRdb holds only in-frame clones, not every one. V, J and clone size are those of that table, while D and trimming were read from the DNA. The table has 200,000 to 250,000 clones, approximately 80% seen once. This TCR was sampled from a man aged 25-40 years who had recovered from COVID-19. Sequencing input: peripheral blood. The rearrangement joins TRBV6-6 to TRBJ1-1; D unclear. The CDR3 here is CASSYGVIYGAFF. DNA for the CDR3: TGTGCCAGCAGTTACGGAGTAATCTATGGAGCTTTCTTT.